The 23 T cell receptor beta chains below come from one sample, sequenced in a study of blood T cells in healthy people across ages. Through a sample-barcoded 5' primer and a J-beta primer mix, a second PCR was run for roughly 6 to 12 cycles. In TCRdb, the 5' RACE reads were re-called with MiXCR into one record per CDR3 protein. Among nearly 1 million distinct CDR3 sequences listed, roughly 51% were seen once. Sequenced: blood. The receptors shown here come from a woman aged 55-69 years in good health.

This chain uses TRBV4-3 with TRBJ2-5; D may correspond to TRBD1 or TRBD2 (6 bases each). Trimming took 4 bases from V and 1 from J, leaving 19 bases between them. The CDR3 is 17 residues long. Germline V gene data show CDR1 as LGHNA and CDR2 as YSLEER. The CDR3 loop reads CASSRRGDGNPQETQYF. CDR3 DNA: TGCGCCAGCAGCCGGAGGGGGGACGGAAACCCCCAAGAGACCCAGTACTTC.

V is TRBV24-1 and J is TRBJ1-4; possibly TRBD1 for D (6 bases). The germline V gene has CDR1 KGHDR and CDR2 SFDVKD. Between the trimmed V and J ends, which lost 5 bases and 0 bases, there was a span of 12 bases. The CDR3 has 16 amino acids. This chain's CDR3 is CATSAGQFATNEKLFF. The DNA for the CDR3 is TGTGCCACCAGTGCCGGACAGTTTGCAACTAATGAAAAACTGTTTTTT.

CDR3 nucleotide sequence: TGTGCCAGCAGTTACTCGACCAGCAGGAACGAGCAGTACTTC. Translating it yields CASSYSTSRNEQYF. The genes are TRBV6-2 or TRBV6-3 and TRBJ2-7; D gene uncertain. Per germline, CDR1 MNHEY and CDR2 SVGEGT. CDR3 size: 14 residues. V lost 0 bases and J 5 bases, leaving 11 bases between the germline ends.

The rearrangement uses TRBV7-2 and TRBJ2-3; D ambiguous. From germline, CDR1 is SGHTA and CDR2 FQGNSA. The CDR3 is made up of 14 amino acids. Trimming removed 1 base at V and 3 bases at J, with 8 bases between. The CDR3 loop reads CASSLDWRTDTQYF. The CDR3 DNA follows: TGTGCCAGCAGCTTAGATTGGCGGACAGATACGCAGTATTTT. Supplemented by reference TRBV7-2 and TRBJ2-3, the full variable domain reads GAGVSQSPSNKVTEKGKDVELRCDPISGHTALYWYRQSLGQGLEFLIYFQGNSAPDKSGLPSDRFSAERTGGSVSTLTIQRTQQEDSAVYLCASSLDWRTDTQYFGPGTRLTVL.

This sequence joins TRBV4-3 and TRBJ1-1; weak D call: TRBD1 (6 bases). Trimming cost V 1 base and J 11 bases, with 17 bases left between them. The CDR3 extends over 14 amino acids. Looked up from germline, CDR1 is LGHNA and CDR2 is YSLEER. The CDR3 coding sequence is TGCGCCAGCAGCCAAGGGGAATGGGGGGGCATCGCTTTCTTT. Its protein product is CASSQGEWGGIAFF.

The J gene is TRBJ2-3, the V gene TRBV20-1; D is ambiguous. Germline CDR1 is DFQATT and CDR2 is SNEGSKA (reference sequence). The CDR3 totals 12 residues. The V end was cut by 4 bases, the J end by 5 bases, with 10 bases between. This chain's CDR3 is CSAKENGDTQYF. CDR3 in DNA: TGCAGTGCTAAGGAGAATGGAGATACGCAGTATTTT.

This rearrangement joins TRBV10-1 to TRBJ2-1; 8 bases align to TRBD2. The CDR3 contains 12 residues. Per germline, CDR1 WNHNN and CDR2 SYGVQD (reference sequence). V shed 2 bases, J shed 15 bases, and the junction held 6 bases outside the gene matches. The CDR3 is CASSEGTSTAFF. DNA of the CDR3: TGCGCCAGCAGTGAGGGGACTAGTACCGCGTTCTTC.

This clonotype was seen more than once but under ten times. The chain links TRBV4-2 to TRBJ1-2; weak D call: TRBD1 (5 bases). V lost 0 bases and J 3 bases, leaving 11 bases between the germline ends. The CDR3 sequence is 15 residues long. Germline CDR1 reads LGHNA; CDR2 reads YNFKEQ. Here the CDR3 DNA reads TGTGCCAGCAGCCAAGATTCCGGGGGGGACTATGGCTACACCTTC. Protein: CASSQDSGGDYGYTF.

The count of this clonotype is one. The chain combines TRBV5-1 with TRBJ2-2, with D perhaps matching TRBD1 (5 bases). The V end was cut by 0 bases, the J end by 3 bases, with 12 bases between. Germline CDR1 and CDR2: SGHRS and YFSETQ. The length of the CDR3 is 16 residues. CDR3 region: CASSLEGQGHTGELFF. The CDR3 nucleotides read TGCGCCAGCAGCTTGGAAGGGCAGGGTCACACCGGGGAGCTGTTTTTT.

The chain couples TRBV2 to TRBJ2-5; D uncertain. Trimming shortened V by 7 bases and J by 5 bases, and 11 bases separated the two germline ends. Germline-derived CDR1 and CDR2 are SNHLY and FYNNEI. The CDR3 loop spans 12 amino acids. CDR3 residues: CASNWPVETQYF. In DNA form, the CDR3 reads TGTGCCAGCAACTGGCCCGTGGAGACCCAGTACTTC.

The chain carries TRBV21-1 and TRBJ2-7; TRBD2, the D gene given by the table, was not confirmed from the DNA. TRBV21-1 is classified as a pseudogene. The CDR3 is made up of 16 amino acids. CDR3 nucleotide sequence: TGTGCCAGCCGAAACGGTATACCTAGCTGGGTATACGAGCAGTACTTC. Protein: CASRNGIPSWVYEQYF.

The chain links TRBV7-8 to TRBJ2-5; 9 bases fit TRBD1. The end of the DNA fits TRBJ2-7 better, so the J call may be wrong. Germline CDR1 is SGHVS and CDR2 is FQNEAQ. The CDR3 contains 14 residues. The CDR3 coding sequence is TGTGCCAGCATGACACGTTGGGGACAGGGCGAGCAGTACTTC. It translates to CASMTRWGQGEQYF.

The rearrangement uses TRBV11-2 and TRBJ2-1; perhaps TRBD2 as D (6 bases). The J call is uncertain, as TRBJ2-7 better fits the DNA end. Germline V gene lookup returns CDR1 SGHAT and CDR2 FQNNGV. The CDR3 covers 16 residues. In DNA, the CDR3 is TGTGCCAGCAGCTATCGGGGGAGCGGGCTAGACAATGAGCAGTACTTC. This gives the protein CASSYRGSGLDNEQYF.

This chain joins TRBV9 and TRBJ1-2; tentative D call: TRBD1 (6 bases). The CDR3 length is 16 residues. In germline, CDR1 is SGDLS, CDR2 YYNGEE. V was shortened by 0 bases and J by 4 bases, with 16 bases between the two germline ends. This CDR3 reads CASSVEEAGELYGYTF. The CDR3 coding sequence is TGTGCCAGCAGCGTAGAGGAAGCAGGGGAACTCTATGGCTACACCTTC.

The V gene is TRBV28, the J gene TRBJ2-7; D unclear. This CDR3 is 15 amino acids long. V gave up 5 bases and J gave up 0 bases, with 14 bases separating them. Germline CDR1 is MDHEN and CDR2 is SYDVKM. Written as DNA, the CDR3 is TGTGCCAGCAGTGTCTGGACGGCCAACTCCTACGAGCAGTACTTC. It specifies CASSVWTANSYEQYF.

This clonotype was seen more than once but under ten times. This chain connects TRBV20-1 to TRBJ1-2, with a tentative D call TRBD1 (5 bases). The CDR3 covers 13 residues. The V end lost 1 base, the J end lost 4 bases, and 10 bases lay between the germline ends. The germline gives CDR1 DFQATT, CDR2 SNEGSKA (reference sequence). CDR3 region: CSARAGTAYGYTF. The DNA for the CDR3 is TGCAGTGCTAGAGCCGGGACGGCCTATGGCTACACCTTC.

This clonotype was found a few times. This chain uses TRBV12-3 or TRBV12-4 with TRBJ2-3; weak D call: TRBD1 (5 bases). Trimming stripped 7 bases from V and 2 bases from J, with 13 bases between. The CDR3 covers 14 residues. Here the CDR3 reads CASTSRGYTDTQYF. The CDR3 bases are TGTGCCAGCACCTCTAGGGGATACACAGATACGCAGTATTTT.

The chain joins TRBV12-3 or TRBV12-4 to TRBJ2-6; D not certain. Trimming took off 3 bases at V and 6 bases at J, with 12 bases between the two ends. There are 15 residues in the CDR3. The CDR3 spells CASSLGGIQANVLTF. CDR3 sequence (DNA): TGTGCCAGCAGTTTGGGTGGGATTCAGGCCAACGTCCTGACTTTC.

V gene TRBV28 combines with J gene TRBJ2-5; 9 bases match TRBD1. The J call may be mistaken, given a closer DNA end match to TRBJ2-7. The CDR3 spans 13 residues. CDR1 is MDHEN and CDR2 is SYDVKM in the germline V gene. CDR3 nucleotide sequence: TGTGCCAGCAGAACAGGGGGCGTTTACGAGCAGTACTTC. It codes for CASRTGGVYEQYF.

The V call is TRBV29-1, the J call TRBJ2-5, with 8 bases matching TRBD2. After removal of 4 bases from V and 11 bases from J, the junction contained 12 bases not matched to a gene. The CDR3 has 13 amino acids. Looked up from germline, CDR1 is SQVTM and CDR2 is ANQGSEA. The CDR3 DNA is TGCAGCGTTGGGGAGGCTTCCGGGACTAGGCAGTACTTC. Translation: CSVGEASGTRQYF.

About this clonotype: A much more abundant neighbour one base away suggests this may be a read error. The chain carries TRBV27 and TRBJ2-4; 9 bases map to TRBD1. The DNA end is a closer match to TRBJ2-7, so the J assignment may be wrong. In germline, CDR1 is MNHEY, CDR2 SMNVEV (reference sequence). This CDR3 contains 14 residues. CDR3 in amino acids: CASSHGTGTYEQYF. CDR3 DNA sequence: TGTGCCAGCAGCCACGGGACAGGGACCTACGAGCAGTACTTC.

This clonotype was seen only a few times. This chain connects TRBV11-2 to TRBJ2-7, with D hard to call. The CDR3 spans 12 residues. V was clipped by 3 bases and J by 4 bases, with 7 bases between them. Germline loops: CDR1 SGHAT, CDR2 FQNNGV. The CDR3 protein is CASSFNLYEQYF. The CDR3 bases are TGTGCCAGCAGCTTTAATTTATACGAGCAGTACTTC.

This chain joins TRBV29-1 and TRBJ1-2; a possible D gene is TRBD1 (5 bases). There are 12 residues in the CDR3. Germline V gives CDR1 SQVTM, CDR2 ANQGSEA. V was shortened by 7 bases and J by 2 bases, with 11 bases between the two germline ends. The CDR3 here is CSGQQGNYGYTF. CDR3 DNA sequence: TGCAGCGGTCAGCAGGGAAACTATGGCTACACCTTC.